The 10 T cell receptor beta chains listed next were all sequenced from one sample in a study of vaccination and CD4 T cells after COVID-19. Each CDR3 protein gets one entry after TCRdb re-called the PCR reads with MiXCR. The sample includes about 20,000 distinct CDR3 sequences, less than 80% of them seen just once. The starting material was CD4+ T cells from blood, obtained before SARS-CoV-2 vaccination. Receptors were obtained from a human donor who had recovered from COVID-19.

The genes are TRBV20-1 and TRBJ1-2; 7 bases fit TRBD1. The germline CDR1 and CDR2 sequences are DFQATT and SNEGSKA (reference sequence). The CDR3 spans 12 residues. Germline trimming cut 3 bases from V and 7 bases from J; bases unmatched to any gene: 5. The DNA of the CDR3 is TGCAGTGCTAGTCGTCAGGGGGTTGGCTACACCTTC. Its protein product is CSASRQGVGYTF.

The chain is built from TRBV7-9 and TRBJ1-2; D not certain. The CDR3 has 12 amino acids. CDR1 and CDR2 from the germline V gene are SEHNR and FQNEAQ (reference sequence). The CDR3 DNA follows: TGTGCGATTGGTTGGGCGGGGATTGACTACACCTTC. The encoded protein is CAIGWAGIDYTF.

The chain has TRBV7-9 and TRBJ1-1, with 10 bases that match TRBD1. Trimming at V came to 5 bases and at J to 0 bases, leaving 12 bases not matched to a gene. Germline V gene sequence: CDR1 SEHNR, CDR2 FQNEAQ (reference sequence). This CDR3 is 18 amino acids long. The CDR3 is CASSPKVRTGGLNTEAFF. The CDR3 DNA reads as TGTGCCAGCAGCCCCAAAGTCCGGACAGGGGGGCTGAACACTGAAGCTTTCTTT.

The rearrangement links TRBV11-2 to TRBJ2-1; 13 bases are shared with TRBD2. Losses at the gene ends were 5 bases for V and 7 bases for J; bases not matched to a gene: 11. There are 17 residues in the CDR3. CDR1 SGHAT and CDR2 FQNNGV come from the germline V gene. CDR3 in amino acids: CASSLLAGGKGKNEQFF. The CDR3 nucleotides read TGTGCCAGCAGCCTACTAGCGGGAGGGAAGGGGAAAAATGAGCAGTTCTTC.

This clonotype was seen only a few times. The V and J genes are TRBV28 and TRBJ1-5, with D perhaps matching TRBD1 (6 bases). CDR1 and CDR2 (germline): MDHEN, SYDVKM. Deletions cut 2 bases from V and 1 base from J, with 15 bases between. The CDR3 consists of 17 residues. The CDR3 loop reads CASSLNRGTGSNQPQHF. DNA for the CDR3: TGTGCCAGCAGTTTAAATCGAGGTACAGGGAGCAATCAGCCCCAGCATTTT.

The rearrangement links TRBV7-9 to TRBJ2-7; D is uncertain. Germline V lookup: CDR1 SEHNR, CDR2 FQNEAQ (reference sequence). This CDR3 is built from 15 residues. The ends were cut back, 1 base at V and 0 bases at J, with 10 bases in the middle. The CDR3 DNA sequence: TGTGCCAGCAGCTTAGTTGGCAGTAGCTCCTACGAGCAGTACTTC. Translating gives CASSLVGSSSYEQYF.

This clonotype was seen more than once but under ten times. This chain links TRBV7-6 with TRBJ2-2, with a weak D call TRBD2 (5 bases). V gave up 2 bases and J gave up 0 bases, with 10 bases separating them. The germline V gene has CDR1 SGHVS and CDR2 FNYEAQ. CDR3 length: 16 amino acids. In nucleotides, the CDR3 is TGTGCCAGCAGCTTACGGTCGGACTCGAACACCGGGGAGCTGTTTTTT. This translates into CASSLRSDSNTGELFF.

CDR3 sequence: CSAREGSNTEAFF. Here the CDR3 DNA reads TGCAGTGCTAGAGAGGGGTCGAACACTGAAGCTTTCTTT. V usage is TRBV20-1 and J usage is TRBJ1-1; D uncertain. Germline V CDR1 and CDR2: DFQATT, SNEGSKA (reference sequence). This CDR3 region has 13 residues. The V and J ends lost 0 bases and 1 base respectively, with 6 bases between them.

The CDR3 nucleotides read TGTGCCAGCAGTTCCCTTTTAGCGGGAGGGCCATGGGAGTACTTC. Translation gives CASSSLLAGGPWEYF. The chain joins TRBV28 to TRBJ2-7; 11 bases agree with TRBD2. V shed 4 bases and J 11 bases; nucleotides not matched to a gene: 13. This CDR3 is built from 15 residues. Germline values: CDR1 MDHEN, CDR2 SYDVKM.

This chain uses TRBV4-1 with TRBJ2-5; 12 nucleotides line up with TRBD1. Germline V gene lookup returns CDR1 MGHRA and CDR2 YSYEKL. V gave up 4 bases and J gave up 4 bases; unmatched junction bases: 16. This CDR3 has 19 amino acids. The CDR3, as DNA: TGCGCCAGCAGCCCCCCGTCGGGAGCAGGGACAGGGGGCAGAGAGACCCAGTACTTC. It is translated as CASSPPSGAGTGGRETQYF.